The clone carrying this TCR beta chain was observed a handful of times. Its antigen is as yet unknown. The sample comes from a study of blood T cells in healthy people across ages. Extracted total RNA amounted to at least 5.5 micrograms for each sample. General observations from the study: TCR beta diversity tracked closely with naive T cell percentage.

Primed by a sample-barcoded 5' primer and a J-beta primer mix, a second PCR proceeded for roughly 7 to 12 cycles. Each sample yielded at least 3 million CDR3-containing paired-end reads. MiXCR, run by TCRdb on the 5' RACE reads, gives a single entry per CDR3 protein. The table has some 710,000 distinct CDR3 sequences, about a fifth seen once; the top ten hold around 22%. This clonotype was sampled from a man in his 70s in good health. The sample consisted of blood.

The chain's CDR3 is CASSLGLAGDTGELFF. CDR3 nucleotide sequence: TGTGCCAGCAGCCTCGGACTAGCGGGGGATACCGGGGAGCTGTTTTTT. V gene TRBV3-1 combines with J gene TRBJ2-2; TRBD2 aligns across 13 bases. The germline gives CDR1 LGHDT, CDR2 YNNKEL (reference sequence). Unmatched junction bases numbered 4, after V lost 4 bases and J lost 5 bases. This CDR3 comprises 16 residues.